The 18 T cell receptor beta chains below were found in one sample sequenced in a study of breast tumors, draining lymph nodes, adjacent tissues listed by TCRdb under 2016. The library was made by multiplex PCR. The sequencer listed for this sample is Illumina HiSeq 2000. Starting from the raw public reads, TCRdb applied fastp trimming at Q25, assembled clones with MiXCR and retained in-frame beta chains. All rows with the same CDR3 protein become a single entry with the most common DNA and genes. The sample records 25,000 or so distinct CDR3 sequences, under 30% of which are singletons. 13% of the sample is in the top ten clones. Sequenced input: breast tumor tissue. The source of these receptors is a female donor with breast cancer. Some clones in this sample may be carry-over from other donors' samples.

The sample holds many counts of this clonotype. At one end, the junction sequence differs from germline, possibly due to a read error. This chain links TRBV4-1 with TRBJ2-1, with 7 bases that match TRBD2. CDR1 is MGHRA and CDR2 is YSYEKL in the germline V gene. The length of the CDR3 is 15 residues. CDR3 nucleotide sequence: TGCGCCGGCAGCCGGACTAGTTCGAGCTACAATGAGCAGTTCTTC. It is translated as CAGSRTSSSYNEQFF.

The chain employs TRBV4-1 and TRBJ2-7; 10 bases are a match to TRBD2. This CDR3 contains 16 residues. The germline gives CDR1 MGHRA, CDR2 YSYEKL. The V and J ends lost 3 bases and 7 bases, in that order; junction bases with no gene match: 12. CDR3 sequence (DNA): TGCGCCAGCAGCCATGCCGGGGCTAGCGGGAGCGATGAGCAGTACTTC. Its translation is CASSHAGASGSDEQYF.

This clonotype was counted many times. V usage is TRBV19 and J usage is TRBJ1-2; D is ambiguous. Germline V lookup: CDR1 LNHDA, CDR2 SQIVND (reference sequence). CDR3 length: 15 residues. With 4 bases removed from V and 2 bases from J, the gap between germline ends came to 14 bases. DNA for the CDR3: TGTGCCAGTAGTAACCCGGTCAGAGGGAACTATGGCTACACCTTC. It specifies CASSNPVRGNYGYTF. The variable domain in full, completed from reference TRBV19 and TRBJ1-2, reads DGGITQSPKYLFRKEGQNVTLSCEQNLNHDAMYWYRQDPGQGLRLIYYSQIVNDFQKGDIAEGYSVSREKKESFPLTVTSAQKNPTAFYLCASSNPVRGNYGYTFGSGTRLTVV.

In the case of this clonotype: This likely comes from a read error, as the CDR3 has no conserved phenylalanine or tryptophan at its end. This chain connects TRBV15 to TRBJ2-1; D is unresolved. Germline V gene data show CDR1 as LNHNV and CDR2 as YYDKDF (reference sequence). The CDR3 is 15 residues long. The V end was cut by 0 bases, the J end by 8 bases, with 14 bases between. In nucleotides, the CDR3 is TGTGCCACCAGCAGAGATCAACGGATGGAGTATGAGCAGTTCCTC. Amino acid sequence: CATSRDQRMEYEQFL.

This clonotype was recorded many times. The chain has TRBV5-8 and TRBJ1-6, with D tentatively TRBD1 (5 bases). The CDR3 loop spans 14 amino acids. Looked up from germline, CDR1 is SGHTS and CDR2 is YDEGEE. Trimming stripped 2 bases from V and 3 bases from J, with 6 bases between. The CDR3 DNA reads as TGTGCCAGCAGCTTTGGGGGCTATAATTCACCCCTCCACTTT. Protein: CASSFGGYNSPLHF.

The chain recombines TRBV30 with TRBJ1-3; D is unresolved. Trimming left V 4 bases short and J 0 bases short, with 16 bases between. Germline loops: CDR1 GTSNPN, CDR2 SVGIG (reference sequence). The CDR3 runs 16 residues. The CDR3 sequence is CAWTPSWQHSGNTIYF. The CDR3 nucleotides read TGTGCCTGGACCCCAAGCTGGCAGCACTCTGGAAACACCATATATTTT.

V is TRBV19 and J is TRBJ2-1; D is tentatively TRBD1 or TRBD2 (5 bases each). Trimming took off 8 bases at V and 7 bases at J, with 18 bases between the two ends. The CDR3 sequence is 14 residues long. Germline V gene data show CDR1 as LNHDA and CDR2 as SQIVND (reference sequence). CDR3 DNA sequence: TGTGCCAGTGCCGGGGCAGGGACGGTGAATGAGCAGTTCTTC. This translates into CASAGAGTVNEQFF.

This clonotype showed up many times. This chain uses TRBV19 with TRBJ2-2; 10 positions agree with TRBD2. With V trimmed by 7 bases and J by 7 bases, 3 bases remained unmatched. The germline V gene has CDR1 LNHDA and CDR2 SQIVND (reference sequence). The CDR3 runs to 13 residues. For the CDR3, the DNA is TGTGCCAGTACGTCTAGCGGGAGCGGGGAGCTGTTTTTT. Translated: CASTSSGSGELFF.

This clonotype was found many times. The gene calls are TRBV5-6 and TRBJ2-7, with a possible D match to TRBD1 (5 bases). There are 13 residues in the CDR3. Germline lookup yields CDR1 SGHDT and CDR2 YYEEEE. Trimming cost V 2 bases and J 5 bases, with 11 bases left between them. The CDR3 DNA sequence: TGTGCCAGCAGCTTAGCAGGGTCCCACGAGCAGTACTTC. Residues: CASSLAGSHEQYF.

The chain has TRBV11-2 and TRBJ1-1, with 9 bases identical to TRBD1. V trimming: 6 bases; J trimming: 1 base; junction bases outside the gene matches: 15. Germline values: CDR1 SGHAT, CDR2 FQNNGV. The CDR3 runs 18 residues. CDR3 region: CASRRPQGAPRTNTEAFF. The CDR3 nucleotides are TGTGCCAGCAGGCGTCCACAGGGGGCGCCCAGAACGAACACTGAAGCTTTCTTT.

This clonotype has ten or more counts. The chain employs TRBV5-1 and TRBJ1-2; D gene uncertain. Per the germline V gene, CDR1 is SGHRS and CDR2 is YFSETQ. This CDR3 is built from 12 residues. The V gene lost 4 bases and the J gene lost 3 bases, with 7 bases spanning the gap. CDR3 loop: CASSKGDYGYTF. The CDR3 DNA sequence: TGCGCCAGCAGCAAGGGTGACTATGGCTACACCTTC.

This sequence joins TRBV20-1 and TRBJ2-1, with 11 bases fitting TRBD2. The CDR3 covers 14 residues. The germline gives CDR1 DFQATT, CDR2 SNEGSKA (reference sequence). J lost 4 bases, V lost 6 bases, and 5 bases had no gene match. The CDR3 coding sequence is TGCAGTGCCATCGGGACTAGCGGATACAATGAGCAGTTCTTC. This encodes CSAIGTSGYNEQFF.

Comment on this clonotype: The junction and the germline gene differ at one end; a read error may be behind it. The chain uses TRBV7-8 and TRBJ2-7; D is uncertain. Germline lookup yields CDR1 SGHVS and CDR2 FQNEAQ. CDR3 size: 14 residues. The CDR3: CASSPTAFSYERYF. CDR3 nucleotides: TGTGCCAGCAGCCCGACCGCCTTCTCCTACGAGCGGTACTTC.

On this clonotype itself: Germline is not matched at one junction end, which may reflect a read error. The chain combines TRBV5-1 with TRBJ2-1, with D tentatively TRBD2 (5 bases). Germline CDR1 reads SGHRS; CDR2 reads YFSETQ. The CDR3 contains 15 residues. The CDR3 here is CASSSLAGVENEQSF. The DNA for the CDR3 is TGCGCCAGCAGCTCCTTAGCCGGGGTCGAGAATGAGCAGTCCTTC. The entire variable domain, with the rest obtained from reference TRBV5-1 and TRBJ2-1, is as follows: KAGVTQTPRYLIKTRGQQVTLSCSPISGHRSVSWYQQTPGQGLQFLFEYFSETQRNKGNFPGRFSGRQFSNSRSEMNVSTLELGDSALYLCASSSLAGVENEQSFGPGTRLTVL.

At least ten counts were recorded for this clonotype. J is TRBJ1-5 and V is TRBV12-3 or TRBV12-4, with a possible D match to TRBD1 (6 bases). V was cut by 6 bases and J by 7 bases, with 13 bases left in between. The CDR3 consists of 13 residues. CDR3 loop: CASSSGVGQPQHF. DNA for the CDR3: TGTGCCAGCAGCTCAGGGGTGGGGCAGCCCCAGCATTTT.

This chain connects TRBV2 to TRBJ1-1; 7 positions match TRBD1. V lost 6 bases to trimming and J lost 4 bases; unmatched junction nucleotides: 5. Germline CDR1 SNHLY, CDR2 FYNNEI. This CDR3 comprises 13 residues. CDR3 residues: CASSVGGFTEAFF. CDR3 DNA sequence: TGTGCCAGCAGCGTAGGGGGCTTCACTGAAGCTTTCTTT.

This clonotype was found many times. As DNA, the CDR3 is TGTGCCAGCAGCTCAGAGGGGGGGCAGCCCCAGCATTTT. It specifies CASSSEGGQPQHF. The rearrangement uses TRBV7-9 and TRBJ1-5, with D possibly TRBD1 on 6 matching bases. Between the trimmed V and J ends, which lost 4 bases and 7 bases, there was a span of 11 bases. The CDR3 totals 13 residues. The germline V gene encodes CDR1 SEHNR and CDR2 FQNEAQ (reference sequence).

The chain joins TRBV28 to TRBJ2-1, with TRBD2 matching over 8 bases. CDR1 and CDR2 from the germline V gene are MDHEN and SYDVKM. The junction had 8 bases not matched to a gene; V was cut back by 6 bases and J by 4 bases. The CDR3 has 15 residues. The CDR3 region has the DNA TGTGCCAGCAGGGGAGGACTAGCCCAATACAATGAGCAGTTCTTC. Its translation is CASRGGLAQYNEQFF.